Listed below are T cell receptor beta chains from one sample, sequenced in a study of a mutant IDH1 vaccine in newly diagnosed glioma. These receptors' targets are unknown. Assay: immunoSEQ multiplex PCR; the TCRdb copy retains only in-frame clones and omits some. The table has about 40,000 clones, 84% seen once. The specimen comprised PBMCs, sampled from a glioma patient whose treatment included an IDH1 peptide vaccine. Every receptor here comes from a man aged 35 to 55 with glioma. Both conserved end residues are part of each CDR3. The D gene is left open where the match is weak. Clone size is given for some rows only: seen once, a few or many times, or a class if the clone is expanded.

v_gene,abundance,d_gene,j_gene,CDR3nt,CDR3aa
TRBV14,.,TRBD1,TRBJ1-4,TGTGCCAGCAGGAAGACAGGGACTAATGAAAAACTGTTTTTT,CASRKTGTNEKLFF
TRBV6-1,few,TRBD2,TRBJ2-7,TGTGCCAGCAGTCCCGGACTAGTTTTAGGCGAGCAGTACTTC,CASSPGLVLGEQYF
TRBV28,.,.,TRBJ1-5,TGTGCCAGCAGTTTACTAGTTATGTGGAGGCGGCAGGGCCATCAGCCCCAGCATTTT,CASSLLVMWRRQGHQPQHF
TRBV7-9,.,.,TRBJ2-7,TGTGCCAGCAGCTCCGTGGACTACTCCTACGAGCAGTACTTC,CASSSVDYSYEQYF
TRBV6-4,.,.,TRBJ2-3,TGTGCCAGCAGTGACGTGGGGGCGGATACGCAGTATTTT,CASSDVGADTQYF
TRBV10-3,.,.,TRBJ2-7,TGTGCCATCAGACCGGGACAATCAATCTACGAGCAGTACTTC,CAIRPGQSIYEQYF
TRBV2,.,TRBD1,TRBJ1-2,TGTGCCAGCAGAAAGGGACAGGGGCGCTATGGCTACACCTTC,CASRKGQGRYGYTF
TRBV2,.,TRBD1,TRBJ1-1,TGTGCCAGCACCCTCCGGGACAGAGCTTTCTTT,CASTLRDRAFF
TRBV4-2,.,.,TRBJ2-7,TGTGCCAGCAGCCAAGATCTCGGGCGGTACGAGCAGTACTTC,CASSQDLGRYEQYF
TRBV6-5,.,TRBD2,TRBJ2-5,TGTGCCAGCAGCCTTAGGGGACTAGGACATGAGACCCAGTACTTC,CASSLRGLGHETQYF
TRBV18,.,.,TRBJ2-3,TGTGCCAGCTCACGGGGGGATCCGCAGCAAGATACGCAGTATTTT,CASSRGDPQQDTQYF
TRBV5-5,.,.,TRBJ2-3,TGTGCCAGCAGCGGAGGGACAGTCACAGATACGCAGTATTTT,CASSGGTVTDTQYF
TRBV6-1,.,.,TRBJ2-3,TGTGCCAGCAGAGACAGGACTAGCACAGATACGCAGTATTTT,CASRDRTSTDTQYF
TRBV19,.,.,TRBJ1-2,TGTGCCAGTACTCCGGACGGAGGGGGATTCAATGGCTACACCTTC,CASTPDGGGFNGYTF
TRBV30,.,TRBD1,TRBJ1-1,TGTGCCTGGATGGGGACAGGACAGGGGGTTCCATCCCGAGGGAACACTGAAGCTTTCTTT,CAWMGTGQGVPSRGNTEAFF
TRBV7-2,.,TRBD2,TRBJ2-3,TGTGCCAGCAGCTTAGCGACAGGGACTAGCGGCACGCAGTATTTT,CASSLATGTSGTQYF
TRBV27,few,TRBD1,TRBJ1-4,TGTGCCAGCAGTTTGGTCAGGGGGGGAAAACTGTTTTTT,CASSLVRGGKLFF
TRBV4-3,.,.,TRBJ2-1,TGCGCCAGCAGCCAAGAGTCCCTCGCCCGGTCCTACAATGAGCAGTTCTTC,CASSQESLARSYNEQFF
TRBV6-4,.,.,TRBJ2-1,TGTGCCAGCAGTGACTCCATTCGCCATGAGCAGTTCTTC,CASSDSIRHEQFF
TRBV5-1,.,TRBD2,TRBJ2-3,TGCGCCAGCAGCTTGGATGGGGGGGGGACCACAGATACGCAGTATTTT,CASSLDGGGTTDTQYF
TRBV18,.,.,TRBJ2-1,TGTGCCAGCTCACCAGGCCGCGAGGATGAGCAGTTCTTC,CASSPGREDEQFF
TRBV28,few,.,TRBJ1-2,TGTGCCAGCAGTGAAATGGGGTTCGGCTACACCTTC,CASSEMGFGYTF